Presented here are 19 T cell receptor beta chains from one specimen sequenced in a study of blood T cell repertoires in COVID-19. The method was immunoSEQ multiplex PCR; TCRdb's version includes in-frame clones alone and lacks a portion of them. The repertoire holds 200,000 to 250,000 clones, with roughly 89% as singletons. Sequencing input: peripheral blood. The receptors were gathered from a man aged 55 to 70 who had recovered from COVID-19.

V is TRBV6-5 and J is TRBJ1-4, with D hard to call. Trimming took off 2 bases at V and 2 bases at J, with 9 bases between the two ends. The CDR3 is 15 amino acids. Germline V lookup: CDR1 MNHEY, CDR2 SVGAGI. The CDR3 DNA reads TGTGCCAGCAGTTACCGAGGAGTTACTAATGAAAAACTGTTTTTT. Translated, it gives CASSYRGVTNEKLFF.

The J gene is TRBJ1-1, the V gene TRBV3-1 (or the pseudogene TRBV3-2); 10 nucleotides match TRBD1. The CDR3 has 15 amino acids. Trimming removed 5 bases from V and 4 bases from J; junction bases left unmatched: 7. The germline V gene encodes CDR1 LGHDT and CDR2 YNNKEL (reference sequence). CDR3 loop: CASSLPGTGVTEAFF. The CDR3 DNA reads as TGTGCCAGCAGCTTACCCGGGACAGGGGTCACTGAAGCTTTCTTT.

The rearrangement uses TRBV5-1 and TRBJ2-3, with D possibly being TRBD2 (6 bases). Germline CDR1 and CDR2: SGHRS and YFSETQ. V lost 4 bases to trimming and J lost 4 bases, with 10 bases between them. CDR3 length: 13 amino acids. The CDR3 protein is CASSPGGADTQYF. The DNA for the CDR3 is TGCGCCAGCAGCCCAGGAGGGGCAGATACGCAGTATTTT.

The V gene is TRBV18, the J gene TRBJ1-1; TRBD1 might be the D (5 bases). The CDR3 totals 15 residues. The germline CDR1 and CDR2 sequences are KGHSH and LQKENI. The germline V and J ends were trimmed by 1 base and 5 bases, with 14 bases remaining between them. The CDR3 sequence: CASSPHAGLETEAFF. For the CDR3, the DNA is TGTGCCAGCTCACCACATGCAGGGCTGGAGACTGAAGCTTTCTTT. The variable domain in full, completed from reference TRBV18 and TRBJ1-1, reads NAGVMQNPRHLVRRRGQEARLRCSPMKGHSHVYWYRQLPEEGLKFMVYLQKENIIDESGMPKERFSAEFPKEGPSILRIQQVVRGDSAAYFCASSPHAGLETEAFFGQGTRLTVV.

The rearrangement links TRBV14 to TRBJ1-2; 8 bases line up with TRBD1. Germline V gene sequence: CDR1 SGHDN, CDR2 FVKESK. The V and J ends lost 6 bases and 2 bases, in that order; junction bases with no gene match: 8. This CDR3 region has 15 residues. This CDR3 is CASSKIRGPNYGYTF. The CDR3 coding sequence is TGTGCCAGCAGTAAAATCAGGGGGCCCAACTATGGCTACACCTTC.

The chain joins TRBV18 to TRBJ2-3; D is ambiguous. Trimming cost V 2 bases and J 4 bases, with 7 bases left between them. The CDR3 runs 13 residues. Germline V gene lookup returns CDR1 KGHSH and CDR2 LQKENI. The CDR3 sequence is CASSPSSSDTQYF. In DNA, the CDR3 is TGTGCCAGCTCACCATCGAGCTCAGATACGCAGTATTTT.

The chain employs TRBV13 and TRBJ2-5, with TRBD2 matching 12 bases. In germline, CDR1 is PRHDT, CDR2 FYEKMQ (reference sequence). The V segment lost 4 bases and the J segment 5 bases; nucleotides outside the gene matches: 2. The CDR3 spans 14 residues. This CDR3 is CASSSSGGAETQYF. In nucleotides, the CDR3 is TGTGCCAGCAGCTCTAGCGGGGGGGCGGAGACCCAGTACTTC.

The CDR3 loop reads CASSLGRDIGYTF. The DNA of the CDR3 is TGTGCCAGCAGCTTAGGCAGGGATATAGGCTACACCTTC. The chain links TRBV11-2 to TRBJ1-2; perhaps TRBD1 as D (5 bases). Deletions cut 1 base from V and 8 bases from J, with 11 bases between. The germline V gene encodes CDR1 SGHAT and CDR2 FQNNGV. The CDR3 loop spans 13 amino acids.

The J gene is TRBJ1-5, the V gene TRBV2; D gene uncertain. The CDR3 is made up of 13 amino acids. Germline CDR1 and CDR2: SNHLY and FYNNEI. V was shortened by 7 bases and J by 4 bases, with 11 bases between the two germline ends. The CDR3, as DNA: TGTGCCAGCAAAATGGGCTCGAATCAGCCCCAGCATTTT. Translated, it gives CASKMGSNQPQHF.

The rearrangement joins TRBV20-1 to TRBJ2-3; unclear D gene. Trimming cost V 3 bases and J 4 bases, with 11 bases left between them. Germline V lookup: CDR1 DFQATT, CDR2 SNEGSKA (reference sequence). The CDR3 runs 13 residues. As DNA, the CDR3 is TGCAGTGCTAGTGACTGGGCTCCAGATACGCAGTATTTT. Protein sequence: CSASDWAPDTQYF.

Only one count was recorded for this clone. The V and J genes are TRBV15 and TRBJ2-1; a weak D match, TRBD1 (5 bases). V was shortened by 0 bases and J by 6 bases, with 9 bases between the two germline ends. The CDR3 is made up of 14 amino acids. Germline V gene lookup returns CDR1 LNHNV and CDR2 YYDKDF (reference sequence). The chain's CDR3 is CATSRDPQGNEQFF. CDR3 sequence (DNA): TGTGCCACCAGCAGAGATCCGCAGGGCAATGAGCAGTTCTTC. Using reference TRBV15 and TRBJ2-1 for the parts outside the CDR3, the full variable domain is DAMVIQNPRYQVTQFGKPVTLSCSQTLNHNVMYWYQQKSSQAPKLLFHYYDKDFNNEADTPDNFQSRRPNTSFCFLDIRSPGLGDTAMYLCATSRDPQGNEQFFGPGTRLTVL.

This clone was recorded only once. This chain connects TRBV4-2 to TRBJ2-1, with TRBD2 identical over 11 bases. J was trimmed by 12 bases and V by 4 bases; bases with no gene match: 11. From germline, CDR1 is LGHNA and CDR2 YNFKEQ. The CDR3 extends over 15 amino acids. CDR3 coding DNA: TGTGCCAGCAGCCCCGGGGTAGCGGGAGGGCCTGGGCAGTTCTTC. Its protein product is CASSPGVAGGPGQFF.

The J gene is TRBJ2-7, the V gene TRBV6-5, with a tentative D call TRBD1 (5 bases). CDR1 MNHEY and CDR2 SVGAGI come from the germline V gene. V was clipped by 7 bases and J by 3 bases, with 19 bases between them. This CDR3 has 15 residues. The CDR3 nucleotides are TGTGCCAGCACCTACCTACCCAGGACAAACTACGAGCAGTACTTC. Amino acid sequence: CASTYLPRTNYEQYF.

The chain employs TRBV12-3 or TRBV12-4 and TRBJ2-6; no clear D. The CDR3 loop spans 13 amino acids. The V gene lost 6 bases and the J gene lost 0 bases, with 3 bases spanning the gap. The CDR3 DNA follows: TGTGCCAGCAGCGTCTCTGGGGCCAACGTCCTGACTTTC. Translation: CASSVSGANVLTF.

CDR3 bases: TGTGCCAGCAGCTTAGCGGGGGGTGCCGATGGCTACACCTTC. It encodes CASSLAGGADGYTF. V usage is TRBV7-9 and J usage is TRBJ1-2; possibly TRBD1 for D (5 bases). V dropped 0 bases and J dropped 6 bases, with 11 bases sitting between them. CDR1 and CDR2 (germline): SEHNR, FQNEAQ (reference sequence). The CDR3 has 14 residues.

The chain joins TRBV6-5 to TRBJ2-7; D gene unclear. From germline, CDR1 is MNHEY and CDR2 SVGAGI. The CDR3 is made up of 15 amino acids. Trimming shortened V by 5 bases and J by 7 bases, and 21 bases separated the two germline ends. The CDR3 region has the DNA TGTGCCAGCAGTCTTCGGAGAAACTCGTACGCTGAGCAGTACTTC. It is translated as CASSLRRNSYAEQYF.

V gene TRBV3-1 (or the pseudogene TRBV3-2) combines with J gene TRBJ2-4; TRBD2 agrees at 11 bases. This CDR3 contains 17 residues. The V and J ends lost 4 bases and 9 bases, in that order; junction bases with no gene match: 14. Germline assignment: CDR1 LGHDT and CDR2 YNNKEL (reference sequence). For the CDR3, the DNA is TGTGCCAGCAGCCTTCAATTACGTAGCGGGGGGGCCGCCATTCAGTACTTC. The encoded protein is CASSLQLRSGGAAIQYF.

This chain links TRBV9 with TRBJ2-7; D is possibly TRBD1 (6 bases). Trimming pared 3 bases from V and 5 bases from J, leaving 15 bases between. The CDR3 has 14 amino acids. The germline V gene encodes CDR1 SGDLS and CDR2 YYNGEE. This CDR3 reads CASSATGSVNEQYF. The CDR3 region has the DNA TGTGCCAGCAGCGCAACAGGGTCGGTCAACGAGCAGTACTTC.

This clone was detected only once. V usage is TRBV5-1 and J usage is TRBJ1-4; 8 bases are a match to TRBD1. J was trimmed by 1 base and V by 7 bases; bases with no gene match: 3. The CDR3 consists of 14 residues. Germline-derived CDR1 and CDR2 are SGHRS and YFSETQ. The CDR3 sequence: CASSGQGTNEKLFF. The CDR3 DNA sequence: TGCGCCAGCTCCGGACAGGGAACTAATGAAAAACTGTTTTTT.